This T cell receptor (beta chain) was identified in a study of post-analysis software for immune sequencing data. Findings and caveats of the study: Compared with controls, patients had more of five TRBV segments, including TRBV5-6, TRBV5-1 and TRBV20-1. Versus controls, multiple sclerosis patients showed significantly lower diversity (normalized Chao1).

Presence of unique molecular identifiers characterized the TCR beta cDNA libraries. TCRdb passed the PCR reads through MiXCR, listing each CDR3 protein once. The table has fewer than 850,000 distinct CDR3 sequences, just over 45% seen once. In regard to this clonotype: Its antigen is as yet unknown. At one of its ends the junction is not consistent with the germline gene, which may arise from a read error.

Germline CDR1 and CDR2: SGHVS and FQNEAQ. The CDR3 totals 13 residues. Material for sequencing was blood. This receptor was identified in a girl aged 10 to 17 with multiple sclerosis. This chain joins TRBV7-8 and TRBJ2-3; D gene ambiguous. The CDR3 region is CANSLSPGDTQYF. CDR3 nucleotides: TGTGCCAACAGCTTAAGCCCGGGAGATACGCAGTATTTT.